This T cell receptor (beta chain) stems from a study of T cell changes during pregnancy in multiple sclerosis. The data were produced by immunoSEQ multiplex PCR, yet TCRdb's version contains in-frame clones alone and is incomplete. The data show some 140,000 clones, 90% to 98% seen once. This CDR3 is 14 amino acids long. Trimming took 0 bases from V and 4 from J, leaving 12 bases between them. The V gene's germline CDR1 is SQVTM and CDR2 ANQGSEA. This TCR came from a female donor with multiple sclerosis, enrolled in a pregnancy study. The starting material was peripheral blood, obtained after pregnancy. J is TRBJ1-2 and V is TRBV29-1; the D is unclear. CDR3 bases: TGCAGCGTTGAAGATCGGCGGAGAGGCTATGGCTACACCTTC. Its translation is CSVEDRRRGYGYTF.